The T cell receptor (beta chain) under discussion was sequenced for a study of T-cell reconstitution after alpha-beta-depleted transplantation in children. The CDR3 sequence is 11 residues long. The germline CDR1 and CDR2 sequences are SNHLY and FYNNEI. Findings and limits, study-wide: At one year after transplant, newly produced T cells mostly accounted for T-cell counts and diversity.

Unique molecular identifiers were incorporated during preparation of the TCRbeta library. MiXCR was run by TCRdb on the PCR reads, yielding one entry per CDR3 protein. Of about 300,000 distinct CDR3 sequences in the sample, over 9.5% were seen once. Worth noting for this clonotype: What it recognizes is unknown. Relative to the germline gene, one junction end is altered; a read error may explain this.

The receptor was isolated from a boy under two years old with acute myeloid leukemia, due to receive a stem cell transplant. The chain joins TRBV2 to TRBJ2-7, with unresolved D. The sample consisted of PBMCs, taken before TCRalphabeta/CD19-depleted stem cell transplant. The CDR3, as DNA: TGTGCCAGCAGTGGGATCTACGGGCAGTACTTC. The encoded protein is CASSGIYGQYF.